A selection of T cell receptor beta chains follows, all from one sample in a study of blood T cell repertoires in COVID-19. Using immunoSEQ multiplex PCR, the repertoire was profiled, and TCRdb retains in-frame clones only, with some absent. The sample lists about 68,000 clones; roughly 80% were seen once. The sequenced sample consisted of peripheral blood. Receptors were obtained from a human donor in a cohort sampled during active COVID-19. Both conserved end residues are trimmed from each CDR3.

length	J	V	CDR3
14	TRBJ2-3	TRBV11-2	ASSFLWEMGTDTQY
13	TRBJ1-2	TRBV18	ASSPTGTGSHGYT
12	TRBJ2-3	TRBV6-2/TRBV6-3	ASSQGQITDTQY
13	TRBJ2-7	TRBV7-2	ASSLGDGGLYEQY
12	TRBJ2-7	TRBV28	ASSPGTSGRAQY
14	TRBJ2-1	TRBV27	ASSLVLAGGPYEQF
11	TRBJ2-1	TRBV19	ASSNTVSGEQF
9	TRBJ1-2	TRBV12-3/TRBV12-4	AIENNYGYT
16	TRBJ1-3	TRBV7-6	ASSLIGGTGAFGNTIY
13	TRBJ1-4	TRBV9	ASSISGTGSEKLF
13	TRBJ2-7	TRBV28	ASKREREASYEQY
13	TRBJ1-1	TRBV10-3	AISESRDRNTEAF
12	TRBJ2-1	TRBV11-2	ASRLAGGADEQF
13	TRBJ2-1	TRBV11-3	ASSPSQGARNEQF
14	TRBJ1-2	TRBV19	ASSVRDRGIKSGYT
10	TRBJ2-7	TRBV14	ASSRVGAEQY
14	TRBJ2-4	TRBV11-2	ASSLLPREAKNIQY
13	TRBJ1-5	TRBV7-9	ASSLPGDSNQPQH
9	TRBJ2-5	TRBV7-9	ASSSKETQY
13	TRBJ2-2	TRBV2	ASTDRVSPTGELF
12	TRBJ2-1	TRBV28	ASSLISASREQF
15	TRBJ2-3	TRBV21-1	ASSKEESGRRIDTQY
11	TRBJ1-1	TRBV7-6	ASSLPVNTEAF
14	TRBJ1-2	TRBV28	ASGSRRQSNLYGYT
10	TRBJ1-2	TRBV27	ASSFSSHGYT
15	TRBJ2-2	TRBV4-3	ASSQDRLTRTTGELF
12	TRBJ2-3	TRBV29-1	SVKTGTVADTQY
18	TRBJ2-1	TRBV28	ASSFSLAGTGGYTDNEQF
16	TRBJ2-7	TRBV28	ASSANSPGWLGGPEQY
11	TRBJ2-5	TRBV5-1	ASSHRVGETQY
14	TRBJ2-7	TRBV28	ASSHPLLTDSYEQY
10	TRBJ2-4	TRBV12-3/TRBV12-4	ASSFGKNIQY